The rows below give T cell receptor beta chains drawn from one sample of a study of cytomegalovirus exposure and HLA in healthy donors. Generated by immunoSEQ multiplex PCR, the TCRdb table keeps only in-frame clones and is missing some. The sample has roughly 71,000 clones, around 74% seen once. The sample consisted of PBMCs. These receptors came from a human donor in good health. Both conserved end residues are part of each CDR3. The D gene is left open where the match is weak.

. | TRBJ1-3 | TRBV19 | CASSVQVGNTIYF
. | TRBJ1-1 | TRBV6-1 | CASTHGGLYTEAFF
TRBD2 | TRBJ2-1 | TRBV5-4 | CASSLGLAGANEQFF
TRBD1 | TRBJ1-1 | TRBV28 | CASKTGGRWTEAFF
. | TRBJ1-5 | TRBV6-5 | CASSRSISNQPQHF
. | TRBJ1-1 | TRBV25-1 | CASSVRRDGEAFF
TRBD1 | TRBJ2-7 | TRBV6-6 | CASSPLGQGAREQYF
. | TRBJ1-5 | TRBV2 | CASSAQTGGDQPQHF
. | TRBJ1-1 | TRBV11-1 | CASTRSGGPYVTEAFF
. | TRBJ2-3 | TRBV2 | CASRSGGTFTDTQYF
TRBD1 | TRBJ1-6 | TRBV30 | CAWSQGAENSPLHF
TRBD1 | TRBJ1-2 | TRBV5-1 | CASFQGTGRNYGYTF
. | TRBJ2-2 | TRBV7-3 | CASSLTGLTGELFF
. | TRBJ1-4 | TRBV6-5 | CASSWAHEKLFF
. | TRBJ2-2 | TRBV5-1 | CASIWRGNTGELFF
. | TRBJ2-7 | TRBV11-2 | CASSLQSGGFMDYEQYF
TRBD1 | TRBJ2-7 | TRBV5-1 | CASSLDRTGGGYEQYF
TRBD2 | TRBJ2-7 | TRBV7-9 | CASSLALAGGVGHEQYF
. | TRBJ2-7 | TRBV11-2 | CASSSHGLSEQYF
. | TRBJ2-7 | TRBV10-1 | CASSRGGAVGEQYF
. | TRBJ1-3 | TRBV6-1 | CASSFKGDSGNTIYF
. | TRBJ1-2 | TRBV4-1 | CASSQESGRGAGGYTF
. | TRBJ1-5 | TRBV10-3 | CAINRDSNQPQHF
TRBD2 | TRBJ2-5 | TRBV9 | CASSLSGVGETQYF
. | TRBJ2-7 | TRBV30 | CAWSGRGAYEQYF
TRBD2 | TRBJ2-7 | TRBV6-4 | CASSAEVGGEQYF
TRBD2 | TRBJ2-1 | TRBV19 | CASSIGLADYNEQFF
. | TRBJ2-5 | TRBV28 | CATRTWTAKETQYF
. | TRBJ1-2 | TRBV29-1 | CSVMTGLTGYTF
. | TRBJ2-2 | TRBV9 | CASSVDSPNTGELFF
TRBD2 | TRBJ2-5 | TRBV30 | CAWSPGTSLETQYF
TRBD1 | TRBJ1-1 | TRBV7-8 | CASTRTGGLNTEAFF
TRBD2 | TRBJ2-1 | TRBV10-3 | CAISRQTSGTGYEQFF
. | . | TRBV6-5 | CASSYSIKSHEQYF
. | TRBJ2-7 | TRBV6-5 | CASRHTGLDEQYF
. | TRBJ2-1 | TRBV2 | CASSDGGASYNEQFF
. | TRBJ2-2 | TRBV7-6 | CASSFIGSPNTGELFF
TRBD1 | TRBJ1-1 | TRBV19 | CASSIVLKGANTEAFF
TRBD2 | TRBJ2-7 | TRBV30 | CAWSDIGTSGSYEQYF
. | TRBJ1-4 | TRBV29-1 | CSVEGSGAEEKLFF
TRBD1 | TRBJ2-5 | TRBV28 | CASSLGGQGRRGTQYF